These T cell receptor beta chains were read from a single sample in a study of cytomegalovirus exposure and HLA in healthy donors. The table came from immunoSEQ multiplex PCR; TCRdb's copy has only in-frame clones and leaves some out. Of about 98,000 clones listed, roughly nine tenths were seen once; the top ten hold 3% to 4.5%. The sample taken for sequencing was PBMCs. Receptors originate from a woman aged 30 to 39 in good health and CMV-seronegative. The CDR3 runs from the conserved cysteine through the conserved F or W. D genes are given only for firm matches. Expanded clones are given a class, and other clones once, few, many or no size at all.

j_call clone_size v_call d_call cdr3_aa cdr3_nt
TRBJ2-6 . TRBV4-3 TRBD1 CASSQTGGAPSGANVLTF TGCGCCAGCAGCCAGACAGGGGGCGCCCCCTCTGGGGCCAACGTCCTGACTTTC
TRBJ1-1 . TRBV11-1 . CASNPGTWVQGAGEAFF TGTGCCAGCAACCCAGGGACTTGGGTACAAGGGGCTGGGGAAGCTTTCTTT
TRBJ1-2 . TRBV15 TRBD1 CATSSRRTGDGYTF TGTGCCACCAGCAGTAGACGGACAGGGGATGGCTACACCTTC
TRBJ1-1 . TRBV6-5 . CASTLVGGGTEAFF TGTGCCAGCACCCTAGTGGGGGGAGGAACTGAAGCTTTCTTT
TRBJ2-2 few TRBV29-1 . CSGSQTGELFF TGCAGCGGTTCGCAGACCGGGGAGCTGTTTTTT
TRBJ1-1 . TRBV7-6 . CASSLGTGRRTEAFF TGTGCCAGCAGCTTAGGTACAGGGCGGAGGACTGAAGCTTTCTTT
TRBJ1-4 few TRBV5-1 . CASSLWGQPNEKLFF TGCGCCAGCAGCTTGTGGGGGCAACCTAATGAAAAACTGTTTTTT
TRBJ2-7 . TRBV13 . CASSLGRWGGAYF TGTGCCAGCAGCTTAGGCCGTTGGGGGGGCGCGTACTTC
TRBJ2-7 . TRBV7-8 . CASSLGLEEEYF TGTGCCAGCAGCTTAGGTCTTGAAGAGGAGTACTTC
TRBJ1-2 . TRBV2 . CASKVNSNYGYTF TGTGCCAGCAAGGTTAACAGCAACTATGGCTACACCTTC
TRBJ1-2 . TRBV6-1 TRBD1 CASRDRVGYTF TGTGCCAGTCGGGACAGGGTCGGCTACACCTTC
TRBJ2-1 . TRBV7-2 . CASSLMAQSLGDEQFF TGTGCCAGCAGCTTAATGGCACAGAGCTTAGGCGATGAGCAGTTCTTC
TRBJ2-7 . TRBV9 . CASSVREGAEQYF TGTGCCAGCAGCGTAAGGGAAGGGGCCGAGCAGTACTTC
TRBJ2-3 . TRBV4-3 . CASSQEGGMTQYF TGCGCCAGCAGCCAAGAAGGCGGGATGACGCAGTATTTT
TRBJ1-3 . TRBV5-6 . CASSLRGPSTIYF TGTGCCAGCAGCTTGCGGGGTCCGAGCACCATATATTTT
TRBJ1-2 . TRBV12-5 . CASGASGGTYGYTF TGTGCTAGTGGGGCCTCCGGGGGAACCTATGGCTACACCTTC
TRBJ2-2 . TRBV28 TRBD1 CASSEQGYTGELFF TGTGCCAGCAGTGAACAGGGGTACACCGGGGAGCTGTTTTTT
TRBJ1-1 . TRBV4-3 . CASSQGHRGMGAFF TGCGCCAGCAGCCAGGGACATAGGGGAATGGGGGCTTTCTTT
TRBJ2-2 . TRBV28 TRBD1 CASSLNTGTGAFTGELFF TGTGCCAGCAGTTTAAATACCGGGACAGGGGCATTCACCGGGGAGCTGTTTTTT
TRBJ1-4 . TRBV6-6 TRBD1 CASTDRGTTNEKLFF TGTGCCAGCACCGACAGGGGCACAACTAATGAAAAACTGTTTTTT
TRBJ2-1 once TRBV27 TRBD1 CASSLIGQGMNEQFF TGTGCCAGCAGTTTAATCGGACAGGGGATGAATGAGCAGTTCTTC
TRBJ2-5 . TRBV11-2 TRBD2 CASSPRGGALETQYF TGTGCCAGCAGTCCCCGGGGGGGAGCTCTTGAGACCCAGTACTTC
TRBJ2-7 . TRBV2 TRBD1 CASSADRDRGFYEQYF TGTGCCAGCAGTGCGGACCGGGACAGGGGATTCTACGAGCAGTACTTC
TRBJ1-1 . TRBV7-9 TRBD1 CASSLRTGEAEAFF TGTGCCAGCAGCTTACGGACAGGGGAAGCTGAAGCTTTCTTT
TRBJ2-3 . TRBV28 TRBD1 CASSSGRGQILSTDTQYF TGTGCCAGCAGTTCGGGACGGGGACAGATCCTTAGCACAGATACGCAGTATTTT
TRBJ1-1 . TRBV9 . CASSVGPGVRTEAFF TGTGCCAGCAGCGTAGGCCCGGGAGTTCGGACTGAAGCTTTCTTT